What follows are 29 T cell receptor beta chains derived from one specimen sequenced in a study of T cell responses to AZD1222 COVID-19 vaccine. Generated by immunoSEQ multiplex PCR, the TCRdb table keeps only in-frame clones and is missing some. The data hold more than 150,000 clones, with about 89% observed a single time. This sample comprised peripheral blood, obtained 28 days after the second AZD1222 dose. These receptors came from an adult who received the AZD1222 COVID-19 vaccine.

This chain connects TRBV19 to TRBJ1-3; the D gene is possibly TRBD1 (6 bases). V shed 6 bases and J shed 3 bases, with 12 bases lying between them. Germline V gives CDR1 LNHDA, CDR2 SQIVND (reference sequence). There are 14 residues in the CDR3. The CDR3 bases are TGTGCCAGTAGCCACACAGGGATTGGAAACACCATATATTTT. Translated, it gives CASSHTGIGNTIYF.

The V gene is TRBV2, the J gene TRBJ1-5; possibly TRBD1 for D (5 bases). The CDR3 is made up of 13 amino acids. The V gene's germline CDR1 is SNHLY and CDR2 FYNNEI. The V end lost 8 bases, the J end lost 4 bases, and 12 bases lay between the germline ends. Here the CDR3 reads CASGQGRNQPQHF. Here the CDR3 DNA reads TGTGCCAGCGGTCAGGGAAGGAATCAGCCCCAGCATTTT.

The genes are TRBV10-3 and TRBJ1-6, with a weak D call TRBD1 (6 bases). The CDR3 extends over 15 amino acids. Per the germline V gene, CDR1 is ENHRY and CDR2 is SYGVKD. V lost 11 bases and J lost 8, with 22 bases in between. Here the CDR3 DNA reads TGTGCCGTCTCCAGGGGTCCAGGACCGGATTCACCCCTCCACTTT. As protein: CAVSRGPGPDSPLHF.

The table lists this clone with a few counts. This rearrangement joins TRBV20-1 to TRBJ2-7; no firm D call. V lost 3 bases and J lost 5, with 5 bases in between. The CDR3 is 10 residues long. From germline, CDR1 is DFQATT and CDR2 SNEGSKA (reference sequence). In DNA, the CDR3 is TGCAGTGCTAGTGATCACGAGCAGTACTTC. Amino acids: CSASDHEQYF.

Comments on this clone: One end of the junction fails to match germline, which may point to a read error. The rearrangement links TRBV28 to TRBJ1-2, with a tentative D call TRBD1 (5 bases). This CDR3 is 12 amino acids long. Germline V gives CDR1 MDHEN, CDR2 SYDVKM. In DNA, the CDR3 is TGTGCCAGCAAGGGGAGCCTCCCGCGAGTCGCCTTC. It yields the protein CASKGSLPRVAF.

This clone was seen just once. This specimen includes other DNA sequences encoding the same CDR3. J is TRBJ1-1 and V is TRBV2; D is uncertain. In germline, CDR1 is SNHLY, CDR2 FYNNEI. The CDR3 loop spans 11 amino acids. The V and J ends lost 6 bases and 1 base respectively, with 3 bases between them. In DNA, the CDR3 is TGTGCCAGCAGAAGGAACACTGAAGCTTTCTTT. Its translation: CASRRNTEAFF.

This chain connects TRBV23-1 to TRBJ2-5; D gene ambiguous. TRBV23-1 is sorted into the ORF group, with uncertain function. V gave up 0 bases and J gave up 2 bases, with 7 bases separating them. The CDR3 loop spans 14 amino acids. Here the CDR3 DNA reads TGCGCCAGCAGTCAATCTGGGAAACAAGAGACCCAGTACTTC. Protein: CASSQSGKQETQYF.

This chain uses TRBV4-2 with TRBJ1-1; D is perhaps TRBD1 (5 bases). Germline V gives CDR1 LGHNA, CDR2 YNFKEQ. CDR3 length: 15 residues. The V end lost 0 bases, the J end lost 3 bases, and 11 bases lay between the germline ends. CDR3 residues: CASSQEAGGDTEAFF. As DNA, the CDR3 is TGTGCCAGCAGCCAAGAGGCCGGGGGTGACACTGAAGCTTTCTTT.

A few counts support this clone. The rearrangement uses TRBV2 and TRBJ2-3, with 8 nucleotides matching TRBD1. Germline V gives CDR1 SNHLY, CDR2 FYNNEI. There are 14 residues in the CDR3. The V segment lost 6 bases and the J segment 3 bases; nucleotides outside the gene matches: 5. In DNA, the CDR3 is TGTGCCAGCAGAGGACAGGGAAGAACAGATACGCAGTATTTT. Translation: CASRGQGRTDTQYF.

Written as DNA, the CDR3 is TGTGCCAGCAGTATCAGCGCCCAGCGGACAGATACGCAGTATTTT. Residues: CASSISAQRTDTQYF. The chain uses TRBV28 and TRBJ2-3; perhaps TRBD2 as D (5 bases). CDR1 MDHEN and CDR2 SYDVKM come from the germline V gene. This CDR3 spans 15 amino acids. V shed 5 bases and J shed 3 bases, with 15 bases lying between them. The full variable domain, its missing parts supplied by reference TRBV28 and TRBJ2-3, is DVKVTQSSRYLVKRTGEKVFLECVQDMDHENMFWYRQDPGLGLRLIYFSYDVKMKEKGDIPEGYSVSREKKERFSLILESASTNQTSMYLCASSISAQRTDTQYFGPGTRLTVL.

The chain combines TRBV18 with TRBJ2-7; 9 positions match TRBD1. The length of the CDR3 is 22 residues. Germline trimming cut 4 bases from V and 0 bases from J; bases unmatched to any gene: 25. Germline CDR1 is KGHSH and CDR2 is LQKENI. Here the CDR3 reads CASSLVTGTGLPITRSSYEQYF. As DNA, the CDR3 is TGTGCCAGCTCACTTGTCACCGGGACAGGGCTACCCATTACCAGGAGCTCCTACGAGCAGTACTTC.

The chain couples TRBV9 to TRBJ2-3; either TRBD1 or TRBD2 may fit D (5 bases each). Germline V gene lookup returns CDR1 SGDLS and CDR2 YYNGEE. The CDR3 runs 16 residues. Between the trimmed V and J ends, which lost 2 bases and 4 bases, there was a span of 17 bases. Here the CDR3 DNA reads TGTGCCAGCAGCGTCCTGGGGGTCAGTATCGCAGATACGCAGTATTTT. This translates into CASSVLGVSIADTQYF.

This chain uses TRBV7-6 with TRBJ2-2; 10 nucleotides align to TRBD2. V trimming: 1 base; J trimming: 6 bases; junction bases outside the gene matches: 11. The CDR3 loop spans 18 amino acids. Germline CDR1 and CDR2: SGHVS and FNYEAQ. CDR3 DNA: TGTGCCAGCAGCTTAGGACTAGCGGGTGGAGACATCCCCGGGGAGCTGTTTTTT. The encoded protein is CASSLGLAGGDIPGELFF.

The rearrangement links TRBV5-1 to TRBJ2-1; 8 positions match TRBD2. V was clipped by 0 bases and J by 7 bases; unmatched bases: 6. CDR3 length equals 15 residues. Germline assignment: CDR1 SGHRS and CDR2 YFSETQ. This chain's CDR3 is CASSLAAGGQNEQFF. CDR3 coding DNA: TGCGCCAGCAGCTTGGCGGCGGGAGGCCAAAATGAGCAGTTCTTC.

The V call is TRBV6-2 or TRBV6-3, the J call TRBJ2-7, with a tentative D call TRBD2 (6 bases). Trimming took 5 bases from V and 8 from J, leaving 19 bases between them. The CDR3 has 14 amino acids. Per germline, CDR1 MNHEY and CDR2 SVGEGT. CDR3 region: CASSPPGTSFKQYF. The DNA of the CDR3 is TGTGCCAGCAGTCCGCCGGGGACTTCTTTCAAGCAGTACTTC.

In its sample, this clone was seen once. The rearrangement uses TRBV5-4 and TRBJ2-7; TRBD2 might be the D (6 bases). The CDR3 spans 15 residues. CDR1 and CDR2 (germline): SGHNT, YYREEE (reference sequence). V gave up 0 bases and J gave up 2 bases, with 12 bases separating them. The CDR3 nucleotides read TGTGCCAGCAGCTTGGGGGGCGGGGTTACCTACGAGCAGTACTTC. Its translation is CASSLGGGVTYEQYF.

The V gene is TRBV6-5, the J gene TRBJ2-7; the match to TRBD2 covers 9 bases. The CDR3 loop spans 14 amino acids. With 0 bases clipped from V and 7 bases from J, the junction kept 4 bases outside the gene matches. CDR1 and CDR2 (germline): MNHEY, SVGAGI. The CDR3 DNA follows: TGTGCCAGCAGTTACTCTAGCGGGAGTTGGGAGCAGTACTTC. Translation: CASSYSSGSWEQYF.

This chain links TRBV15 with TRBJ2-6; D ambiguous. The V gene lost 2 bases and the J gene lost 0 bases, with 5 bases spanning the gap. The germline CDR1 and CDR2 sequences are LNHNV and YYDKDF (reference sequence). The CDR3 contains 15 residues. The chain's CDR3 is CATSRSRSGANVLTF. CDR3 sequence (DNA): TGTGCCACCAGCAGATCTCGCTCTGGGGCCAACGTCCTGACTTTC.

The rearrangement links TRBV6-6 to TRBJ2-1; no reliable D call. V was shortened by 7 bases and J by 6 bases, with 7 bases between the two germline ends. The CDR3 has 11 residues. CDR1 is MNHNY and CDR2 is SVGAGI in the germline V gene (reference sequence). For the CDR3, the DNA is TGTGCCAGCACCCAAGCCAATGAGCAGTTCTTC. This codes for CASTQANEQFF.

The rearrangement joins TRBV7-9 to TRBJ1-1, with a tentative D call TRBD1 (5 bases). Between the trimmed V and J ends, which lost 5 bases and 1 base, there was a span of 20 bases. There are 17 residues in the CDR3. From germline, CDR1 is SEHNR and CDR2 FQNEAQ (reference sequence). The CDR3 region has the DNA TGTGCCAGCAGCCCGGTCGGGCGGGGTGGGGGGAACACTGAAGCTTTCTTT. Amino acid sequence: CASSPVGRGGGNTEAFF.

J is TRBJ1-1 and V is TRBV28; TRBD1 is a possible D gene (5 bases). CDR3 length: 14 residues. The V gene's germline CDR1 is MDHEN and CDR2 SYDVKM. Trimming took off 2 bases at V and 4 bases at J, with 11 bases between the two ends. The CDR3 here is CASSLLGGRTEAFF. CDR3 coding DNA: TGTGCCAGCAGTTTACTTGGGGGACGCACTGAAGCTTTCTTT.

The rearrangement joins TRBV6-1 to TRBJ2-7, with D unclear. The V end lost 2 bases, the J end lost 2 bases, and 13 bases lay between the germline ends. The CDR3 sequence is 15 residues long. Per germline, CDR1 MNHNS and CDR2 SASEGT. CDR3 bases: TGTGCCAGCAGTGAACCCGGGTATAGGGCCTACGAGCAGTACTTC. Its translation is CASSEPGYRAYEQYF.

The V and J genes are TRBV3-1 (or the pseudogene TRBV3-2) and TRBJ2-1; 8 positions match TRBD2. V lost 0 bases, J lost 0 bases, and 7 bases stayed unmatched. CDR1 and CDR2 from the germline V gene are LGHDT and YNNKEL (reference sequence). The CDR3 consists of 18 residues. CDR3 amino acids: CASSQEVLAGASYNEQFF. DNA of the CDR3: TGTGCCAGCAGCCAAGAGGTGCTAGCGGGCGCCTCCTACAATGAGCAGTTCTTC.

This clone has a single count. This chain uses TRBV2 with TRBJ2-2, with D maybe TRBD1 (7 bases). Germline V gene data show CDR1 as SNHLY and CDR2 as FYNNEI. This CDR3 has 17 amino acids. The V and J ends lost 3 bases and 7 bases respectively, with 21 bases between them. The CDR3 nucleotides are TGTGCCAGCAGTGAGATTGGGGGGACAGCCGGTATCGGGGAGCTGTTTTTT. Translated, it gives CASSEIGGTAGIGELFF.

This clone has only one observation. The rearrangement joins TRBV6-2 or TRBV6-3 to TRBJ2-2; TRBD1 matches at 8 bases. The germline CDR1 and CDR2 sequences are MNHEY and SVGEGT. CDR3 size: 14 residues. V lost 5 bases to trimming and J lost 7 bases; unmatched junction nucleotides: 6. CDR3 nucleotide sequence: TGTGCCAGCAGTCCGCAGGGGGCGGGCGGGGAGCTGTTTTTT. Translated: CASSPQGAGGELFF.

The chain uses TRBV6-2 or TRBV6-3 and TRBJ2-1; 10 bases are a match to TRBD2. The germline gives CDR1 MNHEY, CDR2 SVGEGT. The V and J ends lost 2 bases and 0 bases, in that order; junction bases with no gene match: 10. This CDR3 is 19 amino acids long. In DNA form, the CDR3 reads TGTGCCAGCAGTTACAGGGGGACTAGCGTCTACAGCTCCTACAATGAGCAGTTCTTC. As protein: CASSYRGTSVYSSYNEQFF.

The V gene is TRBV3-1 (or the pseudogene TRBV3-2), the J gene TRBJ2-7; 11 positions match TRBD1. Germline values: CDR1 LGHDT, CDR2 YNNKEL (reference sequence). This CDR3 has 16 amino acids. With 1 base clipped from V and 5 bases from J, the junction kept 7 bases outside the gene matches. The CDR3 loop reads CASSQASGQGADEQYF. The CDR3 coding sequence is TGTGCCAGCAGCCAAGCGAGCGGACAGGGGGCAGACGAGCAGTACTTC.

The CDR3 DNA follows: TGTGCCAGCAGGGAAAACGCAGGGGAGGCTCAGCCCCAGCATTTT. Encoded protein: CASRENAGEAQPQHF. The rearrangement uses TRBV28 and TRBJ1-5; possible D gene TRBD1, 6 bases. CDR3 length: 15 amino acids. CDR1 and CDR2 (germline): MDHEN, SYDVKM. Trimming stripped 6 bases from V and 6 bases from J, with 18 bases between.

The genes are TRBV6-5 and TRBJ2-2; TRBD1 might be the D (6 bases). V lost 8 bases to trimming and J lost 0 bases, with 10 bases between them. In germline, CDR1 is MNHEY, CDR2 SVGAGI. This CDR3 region has 14 residues. The CDR3 coding sequence is TGTGCCAGCTTCGGACAGACGAACACCGGGGAGCTGTTTTTT. Amino acid sequence: CASFGQTNTGELFF.